This T cell receptor beta chain was documented in a study of human T cells and chemical hapten exposure. Study overall: Patients received weekly diphenylcyclopropenone doses to the scalp throughout the approximately 23-week study.

There are 13 residues in the CDR3. V was pared by 1 base and J by 3 bases, with 7 bases between. The germline gives CDR1 SGHKS, CDR2 YYEKEE (reference sequence). Regarding time point: patch test 3, about 24 weeks after DPC sensitization. Treatment denoted: therapeutic diphenylcyclopropenone sensitization with weekly scalp DPC. Overall study findings and caveats: Significantly more large CDR3 similarity clusters were formed by expanded TCRs than by controls.

Original processing methods: Samples contained a median of approximately 100,000 TCRs, with a range of about 23,224 to 700,000. TCRdb independently ran MiXCR on the RACE reads; one entry per CDR3 protein. None of the V and J calls come from the authors' own analysis; TCRdb made them. The sample lists some 180,000 distinct CDR3 sequences, approximately 26% seen once, with 2% to 2.5% in the top ten. This clonotype has just a few counts. Its target is not known. This sample comprised whole blood, obtained in connection with sensitization to the hapten diphenylcyclopropenone (DPC). The chain employs TRBV5-5 and TRBJ1-1; D unclear. The TCR sequence derives from a woman between 40 and 50 years old with alopecia areata. Some clones in this sample may be carry-over from other donors' samples. The CDR3 sequence is CASSLLWDTEAFF. CDR3 nucleotides: TGTGCCAGCAGCTTGCTCTGGGACACTGAAGCTTTCTTT.